This T cell receptor (beta chain) was documented in a study of CD8 T cells in ankylosing spondylitis. General study points: Roughly eight highly homologous variants made up a TCR beta motif that seemed to typify ankylosing spondylitis blood. Previously reported in reactive arthritis synovial fluid and blood were some of the motif variants. Within peripheral blood, clones linked to disease were CD8+ and relatively rare.

Quantitative barcoded 5'-RACE was used to prepare TCR beta libraries. MiXCR, applied by TCRdb to the 5' RACE reads, yields one record per CDR3 protein. The data hold under 130,000 distinct CDR3 sequences, with about 24% observed a single time. The CDR3 length is 13 residues. V shed 1 base and J shed 6 bases, with 9 bases lying between them. Germline V gene sequence: CDR1 LGHDT, CDR2 YNNKEL (reference sequence). About this clonotype itself: As yet, its antigen is unknown.

This clonotype originated in a male donor with ankylosing spondylitis. This chain joins TRBV3-1 and TRBJ1-1; D call uncertain. Sequencing input: synovial fluid, either unsorted or a sorted T cell fraction (not recorded which). The CDR3 here is CASSQGGVAEAFF. The CDR3 DNA reads TGTGCCAGCAGCCAAGGGGGTGTCGCTGAAGCTTTCTTT.